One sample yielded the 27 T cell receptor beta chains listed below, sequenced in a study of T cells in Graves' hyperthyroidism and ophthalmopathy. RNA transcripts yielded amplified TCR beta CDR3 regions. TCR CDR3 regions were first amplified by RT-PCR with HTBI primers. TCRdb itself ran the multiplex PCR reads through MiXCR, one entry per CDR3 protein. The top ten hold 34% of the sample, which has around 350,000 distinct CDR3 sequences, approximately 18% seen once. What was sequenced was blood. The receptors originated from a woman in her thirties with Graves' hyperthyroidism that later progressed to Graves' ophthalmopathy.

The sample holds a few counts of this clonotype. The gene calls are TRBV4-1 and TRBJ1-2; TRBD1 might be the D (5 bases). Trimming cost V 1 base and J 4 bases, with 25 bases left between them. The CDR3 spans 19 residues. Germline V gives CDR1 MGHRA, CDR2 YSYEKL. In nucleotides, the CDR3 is TGCGCCAGCAGCCAAGTCGGGACTCGTAACAACAGAGAAGCCTATGGCTACACCTTC. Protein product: CASSQVGTRNNREAYGYTF.

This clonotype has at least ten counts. The CDR3 region has the DNA TGCAGTGCTAGGGGCGCGGGGACTAGCACAGATACGCAGTATTTT. As protein: CSARGAGTSTDTQYF. The chain is built from TRBV20-1 and TRBJ2-3, with TRBD2 as a possible D gene (6 bases). V lost 3 bases and J lost 0, with 13 bases in between. The V gene's germline CDR1 is DFQATT and CDR2 SNEGSKA (reference sequence). The CDR3 spans 15 residues.

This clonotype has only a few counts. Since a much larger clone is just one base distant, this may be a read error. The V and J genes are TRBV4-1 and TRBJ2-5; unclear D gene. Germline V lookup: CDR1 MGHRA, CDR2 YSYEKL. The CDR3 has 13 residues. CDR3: CASSPNSREAQYF. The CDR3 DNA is TGCGCCAGCAGCCCTAACAGTCGAGAGGCCCAGTACTTC.

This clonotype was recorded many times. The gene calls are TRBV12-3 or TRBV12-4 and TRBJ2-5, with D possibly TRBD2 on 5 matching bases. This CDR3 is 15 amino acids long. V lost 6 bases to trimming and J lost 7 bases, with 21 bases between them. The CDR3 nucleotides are TGTGCCAGCAGCCGCGGACTTGACAAATTAATGACCCAGTACTTC. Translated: CASSRGLDKLMTQYF.

Here the CDR3 reads CASSRLAGGSHEQFF. CDR3 nucleotide sequence: TGTGCCAGCAGCCGACTCGCGGGAGGGTCCCATGAGCAGTTCTTC. V and J are TRBV11-2 and TRBJ2-1, with 9 bases aligning to TRBD2. The CDR3 is made up of 15 amino acids. CDR1 and CDR2 from the germline V gene are SGHAT and FQNNGV. The junction had 10 bases not matched to a gene; V was cut back by 5 bases and J by 8 bases.

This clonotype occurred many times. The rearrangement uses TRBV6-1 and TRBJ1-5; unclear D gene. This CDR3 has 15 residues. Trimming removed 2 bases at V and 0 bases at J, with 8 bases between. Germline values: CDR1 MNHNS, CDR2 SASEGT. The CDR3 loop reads CASSEIITSNQPQHF. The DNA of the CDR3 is TGTGCCAGCAGTGAAATTATTACTAGCAATCAGCCCCAGCATTTT.

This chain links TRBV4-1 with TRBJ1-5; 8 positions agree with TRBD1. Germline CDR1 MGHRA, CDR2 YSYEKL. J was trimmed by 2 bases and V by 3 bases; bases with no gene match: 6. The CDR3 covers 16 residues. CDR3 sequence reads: CASSQPDRGGNQPQHF. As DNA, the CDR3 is TGCGCCAGCAGCCAGCCCGACAGGGGAGGCAATCAGCCCCAGCATTTT.

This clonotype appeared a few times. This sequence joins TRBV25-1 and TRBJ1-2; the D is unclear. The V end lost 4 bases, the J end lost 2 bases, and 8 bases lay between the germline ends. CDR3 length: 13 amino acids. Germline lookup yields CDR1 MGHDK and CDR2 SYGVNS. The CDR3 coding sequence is TGTGCCAGCAGTGCAGCCTTCAACTATGGCTACACCTTC. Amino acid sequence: CASSAAFNYGYTF.

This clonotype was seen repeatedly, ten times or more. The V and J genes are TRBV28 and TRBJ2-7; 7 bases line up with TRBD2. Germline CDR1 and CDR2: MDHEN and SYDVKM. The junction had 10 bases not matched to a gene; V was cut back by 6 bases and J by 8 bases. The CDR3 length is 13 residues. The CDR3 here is CASRGSSGGQQYF. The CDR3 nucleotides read TGTGCCAGCAGAGGTTCTAGCGGAGGTCAGCAGTACTTC.

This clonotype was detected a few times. The chain's CDR3 is CASSIGGDTGELFF. As DNA, the CDR3 is TGTGCCAGTAGTATTGGGGGGGACACCGGGGAGCTGTTTTTT. This chain uses TRBV19 with TRBJ2-2; the match to TRBD2 covers 7 bases. The germline CDR1 and CDR2 sequences are LNHDA and SQIVND (reference sequence). The CDR3 extends over 14 amino acids. With 3 bases clipped from V and 3 bases from J, the junction kept 1 base outside the gene matches.

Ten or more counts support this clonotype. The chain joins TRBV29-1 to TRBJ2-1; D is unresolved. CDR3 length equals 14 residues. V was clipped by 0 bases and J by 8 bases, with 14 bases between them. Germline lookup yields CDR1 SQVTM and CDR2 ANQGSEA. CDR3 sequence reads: CSVEDRIDSYEQFF. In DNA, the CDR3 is TGCAGCGTTGAAGACAGAATCGATTCATATGAGCAGTTCTTC.

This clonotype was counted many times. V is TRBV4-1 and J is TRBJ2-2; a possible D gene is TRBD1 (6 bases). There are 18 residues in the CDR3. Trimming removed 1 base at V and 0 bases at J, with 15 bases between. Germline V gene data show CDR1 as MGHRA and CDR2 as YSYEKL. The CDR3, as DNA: TGCGCCAGCAGCCAAGGGGGCAGGGGCGGACCGAACACCGGGGAGCTGTTTTTT. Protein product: CASSQGGRGGPNTGELFF.

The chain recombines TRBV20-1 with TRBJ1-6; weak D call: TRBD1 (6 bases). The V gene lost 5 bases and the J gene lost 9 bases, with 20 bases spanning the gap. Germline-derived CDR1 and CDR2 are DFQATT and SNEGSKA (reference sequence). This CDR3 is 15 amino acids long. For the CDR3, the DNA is TGCAGTGCTGGGAGGCCAGGGGAGAGTTCTTCACCCCTCCACTTT. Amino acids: CSAGRPGESSSPLHF.

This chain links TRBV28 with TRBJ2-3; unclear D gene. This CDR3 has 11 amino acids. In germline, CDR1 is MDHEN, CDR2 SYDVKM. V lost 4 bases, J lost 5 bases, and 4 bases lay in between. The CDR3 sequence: CASSSLDTQYF. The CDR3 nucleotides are TGTGCCAGCAGTTCATTAGATACGCAGTATTTT. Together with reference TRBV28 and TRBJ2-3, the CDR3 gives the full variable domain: DVKVTQSSRYLVKRTGEKVFLECVQDMDHENMFWYRQDPGLGLRLIYFSYDVKMKEKGDIPEGYSVSREKKERFSLILESASTNQTSMYLCASSSLDTQYFGPGTRLTVL.

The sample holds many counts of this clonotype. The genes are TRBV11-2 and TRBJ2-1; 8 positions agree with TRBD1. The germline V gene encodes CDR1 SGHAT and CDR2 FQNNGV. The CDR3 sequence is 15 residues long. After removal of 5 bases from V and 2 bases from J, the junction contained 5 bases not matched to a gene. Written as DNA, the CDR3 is TGTGCCAGCAGCACTCAGACAGGGGCCTACAATGAGCAGTTCTTC. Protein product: CASSTQTGAYNEQFF.

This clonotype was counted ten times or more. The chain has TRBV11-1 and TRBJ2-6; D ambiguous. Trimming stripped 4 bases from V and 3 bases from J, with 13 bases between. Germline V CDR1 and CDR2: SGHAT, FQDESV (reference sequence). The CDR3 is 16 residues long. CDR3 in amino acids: CASSYPDAYGANVLTF. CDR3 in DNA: TGTGCCAGCAGCTACCCCGACGCCTATGGGGCCAACGTCCTGACTTTC.

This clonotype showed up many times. CDR3 DNA sequence: TGTGCCATCAGTGAGTCGCAGGGGGCAAGTGAAAAACTGTTTTTT. This translates into CAISESQGASEKLFF. The V call is TRBV10-3, the J call TRBJ1-4; TRBD1 matches at 8 bases. The germline CDR1 and CDR2 sequences are ENHRY and SYGVKD. V dropped 0 bases and J dropped 7; count of bases not matched to a gene: 4. The CDR3 has 15 amino acids.

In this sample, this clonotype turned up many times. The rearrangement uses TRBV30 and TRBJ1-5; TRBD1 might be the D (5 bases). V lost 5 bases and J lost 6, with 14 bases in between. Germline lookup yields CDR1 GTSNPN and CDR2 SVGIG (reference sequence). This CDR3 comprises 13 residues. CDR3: CAWGPGFPQPQHF. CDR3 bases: TGTGCCTGGGGCCCAGGGTTCCCTCAGCCCCAGCATTTT.

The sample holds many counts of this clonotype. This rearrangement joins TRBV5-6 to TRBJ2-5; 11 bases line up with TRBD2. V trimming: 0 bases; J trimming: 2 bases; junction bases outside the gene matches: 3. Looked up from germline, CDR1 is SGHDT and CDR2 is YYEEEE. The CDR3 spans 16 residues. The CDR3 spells CASSLGTSGLQETQYF. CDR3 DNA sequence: TGTGCCAGCAGCTTGGGGACTAGCGGGCTGCAAGAGACCCAGTACTTC.

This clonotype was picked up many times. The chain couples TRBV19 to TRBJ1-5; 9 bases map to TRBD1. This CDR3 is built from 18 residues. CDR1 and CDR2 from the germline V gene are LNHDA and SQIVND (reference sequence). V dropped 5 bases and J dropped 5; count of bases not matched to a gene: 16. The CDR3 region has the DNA TGTGCCAGTAGTCCCCCGACCCGGACAGGGGCTTCCTATCAGCCCCAGCATTTT. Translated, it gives CASSPPTRTGASYQPQHF.

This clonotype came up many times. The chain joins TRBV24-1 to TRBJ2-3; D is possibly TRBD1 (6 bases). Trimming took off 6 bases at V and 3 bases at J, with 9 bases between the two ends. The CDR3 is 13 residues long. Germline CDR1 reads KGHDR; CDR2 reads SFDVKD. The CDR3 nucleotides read TGTGCCACCAGTAGGGGGTCAACAGATACGCAGTATTTT. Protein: CATSRGSTDTQYF.

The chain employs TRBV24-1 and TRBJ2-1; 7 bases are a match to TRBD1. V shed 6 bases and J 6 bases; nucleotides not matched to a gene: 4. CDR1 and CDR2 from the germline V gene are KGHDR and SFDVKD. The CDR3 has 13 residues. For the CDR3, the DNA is TGTGCCACCAGTCGGGACAGAAGCAATGAGCAGTTCTTC. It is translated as CATSRDRSNEQFF.

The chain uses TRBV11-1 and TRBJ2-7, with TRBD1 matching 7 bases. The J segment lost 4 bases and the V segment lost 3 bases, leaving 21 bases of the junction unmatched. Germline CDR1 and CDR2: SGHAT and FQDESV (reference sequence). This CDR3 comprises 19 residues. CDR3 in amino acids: CASSFHNVRGQRKIYEQYF. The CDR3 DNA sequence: TGTGCCAGCAGCTTTCATAACGTACGGGGACAGAGGAAGATATACGAGCAGTACTTC.

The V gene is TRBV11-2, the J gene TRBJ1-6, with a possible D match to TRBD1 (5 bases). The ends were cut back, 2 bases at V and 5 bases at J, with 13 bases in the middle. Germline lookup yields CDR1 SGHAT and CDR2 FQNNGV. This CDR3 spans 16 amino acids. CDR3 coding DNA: TGTGCCAGCAGCTTAAACGGGGCTTTGGATAATTCACCCCTCCACTTT. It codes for CASSLNGALDNSPLHF. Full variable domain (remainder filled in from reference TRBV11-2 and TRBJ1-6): EAGVAQSPRYKIIEKRQSVAFWCNPISGHATLYWYQQILGQGPKLLIQFQNNGVVDDSQLPKDRFSAERLKGVDSTLKIQPAKLEDSAVYLCASSLNGALDNSPLHFGNGTRLTVT.

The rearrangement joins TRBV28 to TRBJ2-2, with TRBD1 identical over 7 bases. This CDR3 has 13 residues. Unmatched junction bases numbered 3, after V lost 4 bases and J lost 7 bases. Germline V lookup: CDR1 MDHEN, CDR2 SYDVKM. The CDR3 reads CASSWTGFGELFF. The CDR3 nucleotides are TGTGCCAGCAGTTGGACAGGTTTCGGGGAGCTGTTTTTT.

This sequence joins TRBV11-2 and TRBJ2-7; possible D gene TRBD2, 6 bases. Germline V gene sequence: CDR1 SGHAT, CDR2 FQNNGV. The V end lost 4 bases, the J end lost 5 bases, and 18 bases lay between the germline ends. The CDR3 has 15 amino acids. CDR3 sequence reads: CASSWETRSVDEQYF. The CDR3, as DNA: TGTGCCAGCAGCTGGGAGACTAGGTCCGTCGACGAGCAGTACTTC. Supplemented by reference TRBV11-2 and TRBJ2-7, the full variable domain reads EAGVAQSPRYKIIEKRQSVAFWCNPISGHATLYWYQQILGQGPKLLIQFQNNGVVDDSQLPKDRFSAERLKGVDSTLKIQPAKLEDSAVYLCASSWETRSVDEQYFGPGTRLTVT.

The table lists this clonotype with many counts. The CDR3 nucleotides read TGTGCCAGCAGTTTAGGCAAATTCTACGAGCAGTACTTC. Its protein product is CASSLGKFYEQYF. This chain connects TRBV27 to TRBJ2-7, with D hard to call. CDR1 is MNHEY and CDR2 is SMNVEV in the germline V gene (reference sequence). Deletions cut 2 bases from V and 3 bases from J, with 8 bases between. The CDR3 is 13 residues long.